This entry features one TCR beta chain sequence. These data come from a study of blood T cell repertoires in COVID-19. At the level of the study: Sample material is recorded as cDNA or gDNA derived from T cells, B-cell-depleted T cells, or PBMCs.

Germline CDR1 SGHRS, CDR2 YFSETQ. Unmatched junction bases numbered 8, after V lost 0 bases and J lost 11 bases. The length of the CDR3 is 15 residues. Generated by immunoSEQ multiplex PCR, the TCRdb table keeps only in-frame clones and is missing some. This table holds more than 75,000 clones, 80% to 90% found once. The chain couples TRBV5-1 to TRBJ1-6, with 7 nucleotides matching TRBD1. This receptor was identified in a woman aged 65 to 85 with acute or convalescent COVID-19. Specimen: peripheral blood. CDR3 loop: CASSLGQGELAPLHF. In DNA, the CDR3 is TGCGCCAGCAGCTTGGGCCAGGGGGAATTAGCACCCCTCCACTTT.